Below, one T cell receptor (beta chain) is given with its context. As yet, its antigen is unknown. This CDR3 is 14 amino acids long. Germline values: CDR1 SGHRS, CDR2 YFSETQ. Deletions cut 3 bases from V and 5 bases from J, with 13 bases between. Approximately 10 milliliters of peripheral blood were drawn from each donor into EDTA-treated tubes. Through a sample-barcoded 5' primer and a J-beta primer mix, a second PCR was run for roughly 7 to 12 cycles. TCRdb recomputed calls from the 5' RACE reads with MiXCR, one row per CDR3 protein. In the table there are roughly 680,000 distinct CDR3 sequences, roughly half of which are singletons. The data belong to a study of blood T cells in healthy people across ages. Study-wide results and caveats: Unsorted PBMC material precluded a definitive naive versus antigen-experienced comparison. TCR beta diversity per million T cells fell roughly linearly with age.

The origin of this receptor is a woman aged 80 or older in good health. The rearrangement joins TRBV5-1 to TRBJ2-3, with D hard to call. Sequences were obtained from blood. CDR3 nucleotide sequence: TGCGCCAGCAGCTCATCTGGCCCTATAGATACGCAGTATTTT. Residues: CASSSSGPIDTQYF. The full variable domain, its missing parts supplied by reference TRBV5-1 and TRBJ2-3, is KAGVTQTPRYLIKTRGQQVTLSCSPISGHRSVSWYQQTPGQGLQFLFEYFSETQRNKGNFPGRFSGRQFSNSRSEMNVSTLELGDSALYLCASSSSGPIDTQYFGPGTRLTVL.